This is a list of T cell receptor beta chains from one sample in a study of blood T cell repertoires in COVID-19. Profiling relied on immunoSEQ multiplex PCR, and the TCRdb table lists in-frame clones only, not all of them. This repertoire shows 180,000 or so clones, roughly 87% found once; its top ten account for around 1.3%. The specimen sequenced was PBMCs or T cells enriched from blood (not recorded which). These receptors all come from a human donor with acute COVID-19. The donor label of this sample is uncertain. The CDR3 runs from the conserved cysteine through the conserved F or W. Fields, in order: J gene, V gene, D gene, clone size, CDR3 protein, CDR3 DNA. A D gene is named only where the DNA matches it firmly. Clone size is stated in some rows and not others, as once, few, many or a class when expanded.

>TRBJ2-2|TRBV11-2|NA|NA
CASSLGAGATGELFF
TGTGCCAGCAGCTTAGGTGCAGGGGCGACCGGGGAGCTGTTTTTT
>TRBJ1-4|TRBV29-1|TRBD1|NA
CSVSGGLNEKLFF
TGCAGCGTATCAGGGGGACTTAATGAAAAACTGTTTTTT
>TRBJ1-3|TRBV4-1|TRBD1|NA
CASSRRDSGNTIYF
TGCGCCAGCAGCCGAAGGGACAGTGGAAACACCATATATTTT
>TRBJ2-5|TRBV2|TRBD1|once
CASSERQGLQETQYF
TGTGCCAGCAGTGAACGACAGGGCCTCCAAGAGACCCAGTACTTC
>TRBJ2-5|TRBV10-1|NA|NA
CASRACRGMQETQYF
TGCGCCAGCAGAGCTTGCAGGGGAATGCAGGAGACCCAGTACTTC
>TRBJ2-3|TRBV5-1|NA|NA
CASSLQGTSTDTQYF
TGCGCCAGCAGCTTACAGGGGACTAGCACAGATACGCAGTATTTT
>TRBJ1-2|TRBV6-5|NA|NA
CASSYSSGGYGYTF
TGTGCCAGCAGTTACTCGAGCGGGGGCTATGGCTACACCTTC
>TRBJ1-6|TRBV18|NA|NA
CASSPPTQGSSPLHF
TGTGCCAGCTCACCACCGACCCAGGGAAGTTCACCCCTCCACTTT
>TRBJ1-2|TRBV2|NA|NA
CASSSQQAPINYGYTF
TGTGCCAGCAGCTCGCAACAGGCCCCTATTAACTATGGCTACACCTTC
>TRBJ1-2|TRBV6-5|NA|NA
CASSTGTNYGYTF
TGTGCCAGCAGCACAGGAACTAACTATGGCTACACCTTC
>TRBJ1-1|TRBV2|NA|NA
CASMKLKGASGGTEAFF
TGTGCCAGCATGAAATTGAAAGGGGCCTCCGGGGGGACTGAAGCTTTCTTT
>TRBJ2-5|TRBV3-1/TRBV3-2|NA|NA
CASSQDPGGETQYF
TGTGCCAGCAGCCAAGATCCTGGAGGAGAGACCCAGTACTTC
>TRBJ1-2|TRBV12-3/TRBV12-4|NA|once
CASSFPPGDGYTF
TGTGCCAGCAGTTTCCCCCCCGGGGATGGCTACACCTTC
>TRBJ2-3|TRBV4-2|NA|NA
CASSQLRGPGTDTQYF
TGTGCCAGCAGCCAGCTCAGGGGTCCTGGCACAGATACGCAGTATTTT
>TRBJ2-3|TRBV11-3|TRBD1|NA
CASSQGQGVTDTQYF
TGTGCCAGCAGCCAAGGACAGGGGGTCACAGATACGCAGTATTTT
>TRBJ2-2|TRBV5-1|NA|NA
CASSAGVSNTGELFF
TGCGCCAGCAGCGCCGGGGTATCGAACACCGGGGAGCTGTTTTTT
>TRBJ2-1|TRBV5-6|TRBD1|NA
CASSTRDRRYNFLSNEQFF
TGTGCCAGCAGCACCCGGGACAGGCGATATAATTTCCTCTCCAATGAGCAGTTCTTC
>TRBJ2-1|TRBV18|TRBD1|NA
CASSPLRTGDYNEQFF
TGTGCCAGCTCACCTCTGCGGACAGGAGATTACAATGAGCAGTTCTTC
>TRBJ1-1|TRBV19|NA|NA
CASAGLNTEAFF
TGTGCCAGTGCGGGGCTGAACACTGAAGCTTTCTTT
>TRBJ1-6|TRBV30|TRBD1|NA
CAWEGQGRSSPLHF
TGTGCCTGGGAGGGACAGGGAAGAAGTTCACCCCTCCACTTT
>TRBJ1-6|TRBV5-6|NA|NA
CASSLALTALTLHF
TGTGCCAGCAGCTTGGCCCTTACAGCTCTCACCCTCCACTTT
>TRBJ1-4|TRBV9|TRBD1|NA
CASSEEQGSTNEKLFF
TGTGCCAGCAGCGAAGAACAGGGGTCAACTAATGAAAAACTGTTTTTT
>TRBJ1-2|TRBV6-5|NA|NA
CASMVPGKNNGYTF
TGTGCCAGCATGGTCCCAGGGAAGAATAATGGCTACACCTTC
>TRBJ1-2|TRBV7-2|NA|NA
CASSLRVARTEGSGYTF
TGTGCCAGCAGCCTAAGGGTAGCTAGGACAGAAGGGAGTGGCTACACCTTC
>TRBJ1-5|TRBV12-3/TRBV12-4|NA|NA
CASSLDSQPQHF
TGTGCCAGCAGTCTCGACAGTCAGCCCCAGCATTTT
>TRBJ2-2|TRBV7-8|TRBD2|NA
CASSHGRANTGELFF
TGTGCCAGCAGCCACGGGAGGGCCAACACCGGGGAGCTGTTTTTT
>TRBJ2-1|TRBV4-1|TRBD1|NA
CASSHPDREPYNEQFF
TGCGCCAGCAGCCACCCAGACAGGGAGCCCTACAATGAGCAGTTCTTC
>TRBJ2-7|TRBV6-1|TRBD2|NA
CASSALAGGYTYEQYF
TGTGCCAGCAGTGCCTTAGCGGGGGGATATACTTACGAGCAGTACTTC
>TRBJ1-3|TRBV6-5|NA|NA
CASSTGSGNTIYF
TGTGCCAGCAGTACAGGGTCTGGAAACACCATATATTTT
>TRBJ2-1|TRBV7-9|NA|NA
CASSLKAGGGDNEQFF
TGTGCCAGCAGCTTAAAAGCAGGCGGAGGGGACAATGAGCAGTTCTTC
>TRBJ2-1|TRBV3-1/TRBV3-2|NA|NA
CASSPQDAGNEQFF
TGTGCCAGCAGCCCTCAGGACGCGGGCAATGAGCAGTTCTTC
>TRBJ2-7|TRBV4-2|TRBD1|few
CASSRLGQGNEQYF
TGTGCCAGCAGCCGTCTGGGACAGGGGAACGAGCAGTACTTC
>TRBJ1-1|TRBV3-1/TRBV3-2|NA|NA
CASSFTDRLYTEAFF
TGTGCCAGCAGCTTCACTGACAGGTTATACACTGAAGCTTTCTTT
>TRBJ2-2|TRBV6-5|NA|NA
CASGSRVSGELFF
TGTGCCAGCGGCTCGAGGGTCAGCGGGGAGCTGTTTTTT
>TRBJ2-7|TRBV5-1|TRBD2|NA
CASSLVGLAGFDEQYF
TGCGCCAGCAGCTTGGTAGGACTAGCGGGGTTTGACGAGCAGTACTTC
>TRBJ2-1|TRBV7-2|TRBD1|once
CASSFTGGTLNEQFF
TGTGCCAGCAGTTTCACAGGGGGGACCCTCAATGAGCAGTTCTTC
>TRBJ2-2|TRBV19|TRBD1|NA
CASSIAPGQGRELFF
TGTGCCAGTAGTATAGCCCCAGGACAGGGCCGGGAGCTGTTTTTT
>TRBJ1-4|TRBV20-1|NA|NA
CSAFKEEKLFF
TGCAGTGCTTTCAAGGAGGAAAAACTGTTTTTT
>TRBJ1-2|TRBV5-1|NA|NA
CASSLGYQDYGYTF
TGCGCCAGCAGCTTGGGGTATCAGGACTATGGCTACACCTTC
>TRBJ1-1|TRBV9|TRBD1|NA
CASSVDRGHTEAFF
TGTGCCAGCAGCGTAGACAGGGGGCACACTGAAGCTTTCTTT
>TRBJ1-1|TRBV9|TRBD1|NA
CASSGRRDRVDTEAFF
TGTGCCAGCAGCGGACGTCGGGACAGGGTCGACACTGAAGCTTTCTTT
>TRBJ1-2|TRBV19|TRBD1|once
CATWDSSNYGYTF
TGTGCCACATGGGACAGCTCTAACTATGGCTACACCTTC
>TRBJ1-6|TRBV5-4|TRBD1|NA
CASSRDSNSPLHF
TGTGCCAGCAGCCGGGACAGTAATTCACCCCTCCACTTT